This TCR beta chain came from a study of vaccination effects on CD4 cells after COVID-19. At the level of the study: Sampling occurred a median 72 days post second dose, range 14 to 241. General study findings and limits: A shortage of convalescent patients and an absence of early post-infection timepoints characterized the study.

This CDR3 comprises 12 residues. Trimming took off 3 bases at V and 3 bases at J, with 5 bases between the two ends. Pools of viral peptides were used by the ViraFEST assay to expand antigen-specific CD4+ T cells ahead of sequencing. Culturing for about 10 days preceded CD4+ T cell isolation. It was two doses of either the BNT162b2 or mRNA-1273 vaccine that participants received. Among the vaccine recipients, none had a prior SARS-CoV-2 infection, and nucleocapsid antibodies were negative. The researchers cultured roughly 2.2 million PBMC per well with 7.5 to 10 IU/ml IL-2 and about 10 ug/ml peptides. As regards this clone: Its antigen is as yet unknown.

TCRdb's table, derived via immunoSEQ multiplex PCR, lists solely in-frame clones and lacks some. The table records about 22,000 clones, 55% to 85% of them present only once. The origin of this receptor is a human donor who received a COVID-19 vaccine. The chain recombines TRBV12-3 or TRBV12-4 with TRBJ1-2; D remains unclear. Specimen: CD4+ T cells from PBMCs cultured with HCoV-NL63 spike peptides, collected after COVID-19 vaccination. The CDR3 DNA follows: TGTGCCAGCAGTTTTATTGACTATGGCTACACCTTC. It encodes CASSFIDYGYTF.